This T cell receptor (beta chain) was recovered during a study of T cells in Graves' hyperthyroidism and ophthalmopathy. The CDR3 totals 15 residues. V lost 7 bases, J lost 2 bases, and 14 bases lay in between. The germline gives CDR1 MNHNS, CDR2 SASEGT. The CDR3 regions of TCR beta were amplified from RNA transcripts. The primer set for the first-round RT-PCR of the TCR CDR3 was HTBI. TCRdb redid the calling of the multiplex PCR reads with MiXCR, one entry per CDR3 protein. Of fewer than 650,000 distinct CDR3 sequences in the sample, roughly 45% were seen once. This receptor was identified in an adult woman with Graves' disease, either hyperthyroidism or ophthalmopathy (not recorded which). This rearrangement joins TRBV6-1 to TRBJ1-4, with TRBD1 as a possible D gene (6 bases). Material: peripheral blood or thyroid tissue (not recorded which). The CDR3 region has the DNA TGTGCCAGCACCATAACGGGGGCGACTAATGAAAAACTGTTTTTT. Amino acid sequence: CASTITGATNEKLFF.